A single sample gave rise to the 3 T cell receptor beta chains below, sequenced in a study of long-term antiretroviral therapy in people with HIV. Run at survey level, the immunoSEQ assay was version v3.0. Repertoires were generated with immunoSEQ multiplex PCR, while TCRdb's copy carries only in-frame clones and drops some. The sample has about 28,000 clones, approximately 85% seen once. Here the sequenced sample was unsorted PBMCs, taken 0.8 years before starting antiretroviral therapy. These receptors were taken from a man aged 18 to 29 with HIV.

The J gene is TRBJ2-7, the V gene TRBV6-6; unclear D gene. The V gene's germline CDR1 is MNHNY and CDR2 SVGAGI (reference sequence). V shed 2 bases and J shed 3 bases, with 11 bases lying between them. The CDR3 covers 14 residues. CDR3 coding DNA: TGTGCCAGCAGTTACGGAGTGGCAGTCTACGAGCAGTACTTC. This codes for CASSYGVAVYEQYF.

CDR3 DNA: TGTGCCAGCAGTTACCGGGGGGGAAGTCAGCCCCAGCATTTT. Translated, it gives CASSYRGGSQPQHF. The chain combines TRBV27 with TRBJ1-5; D may be TRBD1 (5 bases). Germline assignment: CDR1 MNHEY and CDR2 SMNVEV (reference sequence). This CDR3 has 14 residues. V was shortened by 4 bases and J by 6 bases, with 13 bases between the two germline ends.

This clone was seen a single time. V is TRBV9 and J is TRBJ1-4; D unresolved. The CDR3 length is 15 residues. Deletions cut 3 bases from V and 1 base from J, with 10 bases between. CDR1 and CDR2 from the germline V gene are SGDLS and YYNGEE. Written as DNA, the CDR3 is TGTGCCAGCAGCGACACCGGTGTAACTAATGAAAAACTGTTTTTT. Protein sequence: CASSDTGVTNEKLFF.